Sequencing of this T cell receptor (beta chain) was carried out in a study of early T cells in non-severe SARS-CoV-2 infection. The protocol attached unique molecular identifiers to individual cDNA molecules. TCRdb recomputed calls from the 5' RACE reads with MiXCR, one row per CDR3 protein. This table has more than 75,000 distinct CDR3 sequences, about 13% appearing once. The CDR3 is 16 amino acids. Germline V lookup: CDR1 DFQATT, CDR2 SNEGSKA (reference sequence). V gave up 1 base and J gave up 5 bases, with 18 bases separating them. This sequence originates from an adult who was a healthcare worker with PCR-confirmed SARS-CoV-2 infection or an uninfected control (not recorded which). The chain has TRBV20-1 and TRBJ2-1; D is possibly TRBD1 or TRBD2 (7 bases each). What was sequenced was whole blood. CDR3 amino acids: CSARAIVAGGDNEQFF. In DNA, the CDR3 is TGCAGTGCTAGAGCCATTGTGGCAGGGGGGGACAATGAGCAGTTCTTC.